This passage covers 2 T cell receptor beta chains from one sample sequenced in a study of post-analysis software for immune sequencing data. Study observations and caveats: TRBV5-6, TRBV5-1 and TRBV20-1 belonged to a set of five TRBV segments that were more frequent in patients than controls.

These TCRs' antigens remain unknown. Researchers reported that TCR beta cDNA libraries carried unique molecular identifiers. MiXCR, applied by TCRdb to the PCR reads, yields one record per CDR3 protein. The sample gives roughly 800,000 distinct CDR3 sequences, 30% of which show up once; around 0.6% is in the top ten. Sequenced material: blood. The receptors were sampled from a girl aged 10-17 years with multiple sclerosis.

In its sample, this clonotype was seen a few times. V gene TRBV7-8 combines with J gene TRBJ1-2; 8 nucleotides align to TRBD1. The CDR3 has 15 amino acids. Looked up from germline, CDR1 is SGHVS and CDR2 is FQNEAQ. J was trimmed by 7 bases and V by 3 bases; bases with no gene match: 10. The DNA for the CDR3 is TGTGCCAGCAGCTTGGGAGCGGGACAGGAGCGTGGCTACACCTTC. It specifies CASSLGAGQERGYTF.

The chain recombines TRBV6-4 with TRBJ1-5, with no clear D. V was shortened by 5 bases and J by 2 bases, with 10 bases between the two germline ends. The CDR3 totals 14 residues. The germline V gene encodes CDR1 MRHNA and CDR2 SNTAGT. CDR3 sequence (DNA): TGTGCCAGCAGTCCGGAATCTGGCAATCAGCCCCAGCATTTT. Translation: CASSPESGNQPQHF.